The clone carrying this TCR beta chain was recorded only once. As processed by the authors: Estimation of nucleated cell counts relied on the amplification of reference gene primers. Sequencing used immunoSEQ multiplex PCR; TCRdb keeps in-frame clones, though not all of them. The V and J calls and clone size come from that table; D and trimming were worked out from the DNA. The sample holds about 410,000 clones; over 75% are singletons and the top ten take about 1.4%. Recruited during active infection, patients (from Seattle) were subsequently followed longitudinally. The record originates from a study of blood T cell repertoires in COVID-19. At the level of the study: Samples taken during acute and convalescent COVID-19 were collected in the United States, Italy and Spain. Sources were T cells, B-cell-depleted T cells, or PBMCs; the material itself was cDNA or gDNA.

Input material: peripheral blood. This clonotype was sampled from a woman in her 40s with COVID-19, enrolled during active disease.

The CDR3 DNA reads TGCGCCAGCAGCCAAGAACTAGCGGGGGGGCCGACGGCCAAAAACATTCAGTACTTC. It encodes CASSQELAGGPTAKNIQYF. This rearrangement joins TRBV4-3 to TRBJ2-4; the match to TRBD2 covers 13 bases. Losses at the gene ends were 0 bases for V and 1 base for J; bases not matched to a gene: 6. The germline V gene encodes CDR1 LGHNA and CDR2 YSLEER. CDR3 length equals 19 residues.